Each of the 21 T cell receptor beta chains below was sequenced from the same sample in a study of metastatic and nonmetastatic thyroid tumors. Thyroid surgery was performed in patients who had received no treatment beforehand. TCRdb reanalyzed the PCR reads via MiXCR. The sample yields more than 8,000 clones, about 45% seen once. Sequenced sample: tumor tissue. These TCRs come from a male donor with papillary thyroid cancer or a benign thyroid nodule (not recorded which). Some clones in this sample may be carry-over from other donors' samples.

The chain has TRBV18 and TRBJ2-7; weak D call: TRBD2 (5 bases). V lost 1 base to trimming and J lost 5 bases, with 12 bases between them. This CDR3 has 14 amino acids. The germline CDR1 and CDR2 sequences are KGHSH and LQKENI. CDR3 in DNA: TGTGCCAGCTCACCACGTAGCGACTCAGACGAGCAGTACTTC. Translating gives CASSPRSDSDEQYF.

This chain connects TRBV6-4 to TRBJ2-2, with D unresolved. This CDR3 has 13 residues. V was clipped by 8 bases and J by 3 bases, with 10 bases between them. Germline V gives CDR1 MRHNA, CDR2 SNTAGT. The CDR3 DNA sequence: TGTGCCAGCTCCCGAATCGACACCGGGGAGCTGTTTTTT. It is translated as CASSRIDTGELFF.

This chain uses TRBV27 with TRBJ1-2; TRBD1 agrees at 8 bases. Per the germline V gene, CDR1 is MNHEY and CDR2 is SMNVEV (reference sequence). J was trimmed by 9 bases and V by 10 bases; bases with no gene match: 10. The CDR3 is 12 residues long. Here the CDR3 reads CATGQGLGSYTF. The CDR3 bases are TGTGCCACAGGACAGGGCCTGGGGAGCTACACCTTC.

This chain uses TRBV11-2 with TRBJ1-1; perhaps TRBD1 as D (5 bases). The V gene lost 5 bases and the J gene lost 1 base, with 11 bases spanning the gap. Germline CDR1 and CDR2: SGHAT and FQNNGV. The CDR3 runs to 14 residues. The CDR3 DNA follows: TGTGCCAGCAGCCAGACAGTCGGGAACACTGAAGCTTTCTTT. Translating gives CASSQTVGNTEAFF.

This clone appeared a few times. The chain has TRBV6-5 and TRBJ1-2; maybe TRBD1 (6 bases). In germline, CDR1 is MNHEY, CDR2 SVGAGI. The length of the CDR3 is 13 residues. The V and J ends lost 4 bases and 8 bases respectively, with 14 bases between them. CDR3 nucleotide sequence: TGTGCCAGCAGTTCCCGCCAGGGGCGAGGCTACACCTTC. Its protein is CASSSRQGRGYTF.

V is TRBV5-5 and J is TRBJ2-2; the D gene is possibly TRBD2 (7 bases). CDR3 length equals 15 residues. Looked up from germline, CDR1 is SGHKS and CDR2 is YYEKEE (reference sequence). V gave up 4 bases and J gave up 4 bases, with 14 bases separating them. The CDR3 nucleotides read TGTGCCAGCAGCACTAGGGCGGGGGCCACCGGGGAGCTGTTTTTT. Translated: CASSTRAGATGELFF.

The V and J genes are TRBV6-6 and TRBJ1-1; D is ambiguous. Trimming pared 2 bases from V and 6 bases from J, leaving 16 bases between. The CDR3 runs 15 residues. Germline CDR1 reads MNHNY; CDR2 reads SVGAGI (reference sequence). The CDR3 here is CASSYRVHLEAEAFF. The CDR3 DNA sequence: TGTGCCAGCAGTTACAGGGTTCACCTCGAGGCTGAAGCTTTCTTT.

As concerns this clone: Compared with germline, one end of the junction differs, possibly owing to a read error. CDR3 region: CAISLTGRNTIYF. Here the CDR3 DNA reads TGCGCCATCAGCTTGACCGGAAGAAACACCATATATTTT. The chain recombines TRBV5-1 with TRBJ1-3; no firm D call. Germline CDR1 and CDR2: SGHRS and YFSETQ. This CDR3 comprises 13 residues.

The V gene is TRBV7-3, the J gene TRBJ2-7, with D uncertain. Germline CDR1 SGHTA, CDR2 FQGTGA. This CDR3 spans 14 amino acids. With 0 bases removed from V and 3 bases from J, the gap between germline ends came to 9 bases. CDR3 amino acids: CASSLTGTYYEQYF. CDR3 in DNA: TGTGCCAGCAGCTTAACGGGCACCTACTACGAGCAGTACTTC.

The chain couples TRBV29-1 to TRBJ2-1; weak D call: TRBD2 (6 bases). This CDR3 spans 13 amino acids. V lost 7 bases to trimming and J lost 7 bases, with 17 bases between them. Germline loops: CDR1 SQVTM, CDR2 ANQGSEA. CDR3 sequence reads: CSASGGARNEQFF. In nucleotides, the CDR3 is TGCAGCGCTTCTGGAGGGGCTAGGAATGAGCAGTTCTTC.

This clone was seen just once. In nucleotides, the CDR3 is TGCAGTGCTAGAAGGGTGATCAATTCACCCCTCCACTTT. Translating gives CSARRVINSPLHF. The chain is built from TRBV20-1 and TRBJ1-6; the D is unclear. The CDR3 sequence is 13 residues long. Trimming stripped 2 bases from V and 7 bases from J, with 9 bases between. Germline V CDR1 and CDR2: DFQATT, SNEGSKA (reference sequence).

The genes are TRBV15 and TRBJ2-2, with 8 nucleotides matching TRBD2. The CDR3 contains 14 residues. Trimming removed 3 bases from V and 6 bases from J; junction bases left unmatched: 3. The germline V gene has CDR1 LNHNV and CDR2 YYDKDF (reference sequence). CDR3 DNA sequence: TGTGCCACCAGCAGTACGACTAGCGCCGGGGAGCTGTTTTTT. Its translation: CATSSTTSAGELFF.

This clone was seen a few times. The CDR3 loop is CASKRIGTSPLEQYF. CDR3 nucleotide sequence: TGTGCCAGCAAGAGGATTGGGACATCCCCCCTCGAGCAGTACTTC. This sequence joins TRBV27 and TRBJ2-7; TRBD1 might be the D (6 bases). In germline, CDR1 is MNHEY, CDR2 SMNVEV (reference sequence). The CDR3 consists of 15 residues. V lost 7 bases, J lost 6 bases, and 22 bases lay in between.

The CDR3 DNA is TGTGCCAGTAGTATGGGGACGCGCTCCTACGAGCAGTACTTC. Protein product: CASSMGTRSYEQYF. This chain links TRBV19 with TRBJ2-7; TRBD1 or TRBD2 may be the D gene (5 bases each). The CDR3 loop spans 14 amino acids. Germline CDR1 reads LNHDA; CDR2 reads SQIVND (reference sequence). Trimming removed 3 bases from V and 0 bases from J, with 9 bases in between.

This sequence joins TRBV7-2 and TRBJ2-3; D not resolved. The CDR3 extends over 14 amino acids. V lost 2 bases to trimming and J lost 3 bases, with 9 bases between them. Germline-derived CDR1 and CDR2 are SGHTA and FQGNSA. The CDR3 reads CASSLYKETDTQYF. The CDR3 bases are TGTGCCAGCAGCTTATATAAGGAAACAGATACGCAGTATTTT.

This clone was picked up a small number of times. The chain is built from TRBV9 and TRBJ2-3; possible D gene TRBD2, 5 bases. The V end was cut by 0 bases, the J end by 8 bases, with 16 bases between. CDR1 and CDR2 (germline): SGDLS, YYNGEE. The CDR3 spans 15 residues. Here the CDR3 reads CASSVEDLAPLTQYF. The CDR3 region has the DNA TGTGCCAGCAGCGTAGAGGACCTAGCCCCACTTACGCAGTATTTT.

The table lists this clone with a few counts. The chain couples TRBV6-1 to TRBJ2-2; tentative D call: TRBD2 (5 bases). Germline V gene lookup returns CDR1 MNHNS and CDR2 SASEGT. CDR3 length equals 16 residues. V was cut by 6 bases and J by 5 bases, with 19 bases left in between. The chain's CDR3 is CASSPGPTTGTGELFF. The CDR3 DNA reads TGTGCCAGCAGCCCCGGACCCACGACGGGGACCGGGGAGCTGTTTTTT.

There are many counts of this clone. The chain has TRBV7-9 and TRBJ1-2; a weak D match, TRBD1 (6 bases). With 7 bases removed from V and 6 bases from J, the gap between germline ends came to 18 bases. There are 14 residues in the CDR3. Per germline, CDR1 SEHNR and CDR2 FQNEAQ (reference sequence). The CDR3 region is CASKLSGGTNGYTF. The CDR3 bases are TGTGCCAGCAAATTAAGCGGGGGGACAAATGGCTACACCTTC.

The rearrangement links TRBV11-2 to TRBJ1-1, with a tentative D call TRBD1 (5 bases). V was clipped by 5 bases and J by 6 bases, with 13 bases between them. This CDR3 is 13 amino acids long. Germline V lookup: CDR1 SGHAT, CDR2 FQNNGV. Written as DNA, the CDR3 is TGTGCCAGCAGCCCCGGTGGGGGGTCTGAAGCTTTCTTT. Amino acid sequence: CASSPGGGSEAFF.

This clone is medium-sized (0.01 to 0.1%) within its sample. This sequence joins TRBV29-1 and TRBJ1-1; maybe TRBD1 (5 bases). Germline V CDR1 and CDR2: SQVTM, ANQGSEA. CDR3 length equals 13 residues. The V and J ends lost 6 bases and 0 bases respectively, with 11 bases between them. The CDR3 DNA reads TGCAGCGTGACGGGGCAGATGAACACTGAAGCTTTCTTT. Translating gives CSVTGQMNTEAFF.

This clone was observed a few times. J is TRBJ2-7 and V is TRBV2; TRBD2 matches at 12 bases. The CDR3 is made up of 13 amino acids. Germline V lookup: CDR1 SNHLY, CDR2 FYNNEI. The V and J ends lost 6 bases and 5 bases, in that order; junction bases with no gene match: 2. The CDR3 sequence: CASRGLAGHEQYF. CDR3 nucleotides: TGTGCCAGCAGGGGACTAGCGGGTCACGAGCAGTACTTC.